This TCR beta chain was recovered during a study of cytomegalovirus exposure and HLA in healthy donors. 60 Vbeta and 13 Jbeta primers were used in PCR. Repertoires were generated with immunoSEQ multiplex PCR, while TCRdb's copy carries only in-frame clones and drops some. Of under 200,000 clones detected, around three quarters appear once; the ten largest clones hold 1.8%. With 4 bases clipped from V and 6 bases from J, the junction kept 10 bases outside the gene matches. Germline V gene lookup returns CDR1 SGDLS and CDR2 YYNGEE. This CDR3 is built from 16 residues. Study-level results: A further, later analysis showed that HLA-associated TCR beta chains (compared with equally common others) were more clonally expanded. Cytomegalovirus association was listed for about 160 TCR beta chains.

In this sample, this clone turned up a few times. As yet, its antigen is unknown. Sequenced material: PBMCs. The V gene is TRBV9, the J gene TRBJ1-4, with 9 bases lining up with TRBD1. The origin of this receptor is a young woman in good health and CMV-seronegative. This CDR3 is CASSPKSGQGYEKLFF. The DNA for the CDR3 is TGTGCCAGCAGCCCCAAATCGGGACAGGGTTATGAAAAACTGTTTTTT. Together with reference TRBV9 and TRBJ1-4, the CDR3 gives the full variable domain: DSGVTQTPKHLITATGQRVTLRCSPRSGDLSVYWYQQSLDQGLQFLIQYYNGEERAKGNILERFSAQQFPDLHSELNLSSLELGDSALYFCASSPKSGQGYEKLFFGSGTQLSVL.